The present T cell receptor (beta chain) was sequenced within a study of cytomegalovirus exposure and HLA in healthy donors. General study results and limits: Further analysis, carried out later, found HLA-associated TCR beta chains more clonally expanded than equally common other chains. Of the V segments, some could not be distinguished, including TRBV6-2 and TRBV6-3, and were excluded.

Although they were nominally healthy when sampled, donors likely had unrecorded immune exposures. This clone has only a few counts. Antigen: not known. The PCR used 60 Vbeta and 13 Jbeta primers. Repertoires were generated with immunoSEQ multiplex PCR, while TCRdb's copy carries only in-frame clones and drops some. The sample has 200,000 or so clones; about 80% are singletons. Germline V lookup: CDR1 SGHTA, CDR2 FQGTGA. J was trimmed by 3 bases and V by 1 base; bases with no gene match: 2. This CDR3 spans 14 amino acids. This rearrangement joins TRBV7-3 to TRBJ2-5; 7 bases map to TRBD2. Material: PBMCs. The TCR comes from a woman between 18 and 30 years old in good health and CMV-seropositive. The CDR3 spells CASSLNGGKETQYF. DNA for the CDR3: TGTGCCAGCAGCTTAAACGGGGGGAAAGAGACCCAGTACTTC.